Listed below are T cell receptor beta chains from one sample, sequenced in a study of shared clonotypes between healthy human individuals. Some clones are missing from TCRdb's copy, which holds only in-frame ones; the method was immunoSEQ multiplex PCR. The table has more than 500,000 clones, roughly 95% seen once. Sequenced sample: naive CD4+ T cells sorted from blood. The receptors originated from a woman aged 30 to 39 in good health. The CDR3 runs from the conserved cysteine through the conserved F or W. Each record gives: clone size, D gene, V gene, J gene, CDR3 DNA, CDR3 protein. The D gene is left open where the match is weak. The size of a clone is reported for some rows only, either as once, few or many, or as a class for expanded clones.

clone size: .; D gene: TRBD2; V gene: TRBV9; J gene: TRBJ2-5; CDR3 DNA: TGTGCCAGCAGCGTTGCCAGCGGGAGCCAAGAGACCCAGTACTTC; CDR3 protein: CASSVASGSQETQYF
clone size: .; D gene: .; V gene: TRBV2; J gene: TRBJ1-6; CDR3 DNA: TGTGCCAGCAGTAGCAGGGTTTCACCCCTCCACTTT; CDR3 protein: CASSSRVSPLHF
clone size: .; D gene: .; V gene: TRBV19; J gene: TRBJ2-6; CDR3 DNA: TGTGCCAGTACCACCAGGGTAACTTCCTCTGGGGCCAACGTCCTGACTTTC; CDR3 protein: CASTTRVTSSGANVLTF
clone size: .; D gene: TRBD2; V gene: TRBV7-8; J gene: TRBJ2-1; CDR3 DNA: TGTGCCAGCAGCTTCAGGCGCCCCCTCGCGGCGGGAGGGGAGAATGAGCAGTTCTTC; CDR3 protein: CASSFRRPLAAGGENEQFF
clone size: .; D gene: TRBD1; V gene: TRBV6-5; J gene: TRBJ1-1; CDR3 DNA: TGTGCCAGCAGTTACGACAGGGAGAATTCACCCACTTTCTTT; CDR3 protein: CASSYDRENSPTFF
clone size: .; D gene: .; V gene: TRBV11-3; J gene: TRBJ2-1; CDR3 DNA: TGTGCCAGCAGCCCCGGACCCGAGGTCCCGTCTCATGAGCAGTTCTTC; CDR3 protein: CASSPGPEVPSHEQFF
clone size: .; D gene: TRBD2; V gene: TRBV7-9; J gene: TRBJ2-1; CDR3 DNA: TGTGCCAGCAGCTTAGGGACTAGCGGATACAATGAGCAGTTCTTC; CDR3 protein: CASSLGTSGYNEQFF
clone size: .; D gene: .; V gene: TRBV6-6; J gene: TRBJ1-5; CDR3 DNA: TGTGCCAGCAGTGGCTCGACTTATTATAGCAATCAGCCCCAGCATTTT; CDR3 protein: CASSGSTYYSNQPQHF
clone size: .; D gene: .; V gene: TRBV18; J gene: TRBJ1-1; CDR3 DNA: TGTGCCAGCACCGACAGCGACACTGAAGCTTTCTTT; CDR3 protein: CASTDSDTEAFF
clone size: .; D gene: .; V gene: TRBV18; J gene: TRBJ2-2; CDR3 DNA: TGTGCCAGCTCACCACGGCAGGGGGGTGACACCGGGGAGCTGTTTTTT; CDR3 protein: CASSPRQGGDTGELFF
clone size: .; D gene: .; V gene: TRBV7-9; J gene: TRBJ1-6; CDR3 DNA: TGTGCCAGCAGCTTAGCGGACAACTTACAGCTCCACTTT; CDR3 protein: CASSLADNLQLHF
clone size: .; D gene: TRBD2; V gene: TRBV10-2; J gene: TRBJ2-7; CDR3 DNA: TGCGCCAGCAGTCGTAGCGGGAGCTACGAGCAGTACTTC; CDR3 protein: CASSRSGSYEQYF
clone size: once; D gene: .; V gene: TRBV7-9; J gene: TRBJ2-2; CDR3 DNA: TGTGCCAGCAGCTTAGTGACAGCAGCCGGGGAGCTGTTTTTT; CDR3 protein: CASSLVTAAGELFF
clone size: .; D gene: TRBD1; V gene: TRBV6-1; J gene: TRBJ1-3; CDR3 DNA: TGTGCCAGCAGTGGACAGGGGGCTGGAAACACCATATATTTT; CDR3 protein: CASSGQGAGNTIYF
clone size: .; D gene: .; V gene: TRBV11-2; J gene: TRBJ2-1; CDR3 DNA: TGTGCCAGCAGCACCCAGGCAGTGACAAATGAGCAGTTCTTC; CDR3 protein: CASSTQAVTNEQFF
clone size: .; D gene: TRBD1; V gene: TRBV28; J gene: TRBJ2-7; CDR3 DNA: TGTGCCAGCGTAGGACAGGGGAAGGGTATATACGAGCAGTACTTC; CDR3 protein: CASVGQGKGIYEQYF